This T cell receptor beta chain appears in the sequencing data of a study of Graves' ophthalmopathy and Graves' hyperthyroidism. Researchers took RNA transcripts and amplified TCR beta CDR3 regions from them. RT-PCR was first run with HTBI primers, then multiplex PCR in a second round. TCRdb processed the multiplex PCR reads anew with MiXCR; each CDR3 protein has one entry. The sample comprises about 740,000 distinct CDR3 sequences, roughly two fifths of which are singletons, and around 40% rests with the top ten. Trimming removed 8 bases at V and 5 bases at J, with 18 bases between. CDR3 length equals 15 residues. The germline V gene encodes CDR1 MGHDK and CDR2 SYGVNS.

The clonotype originates from an adult man with Graves' ophthalmopathy. The chain has TRBV25-1 and TRBJ2-2; possible D gene TRBD2, 5 bases. Sample: peripheral blood. The DNA of the CDR3 is TGTGCCAGCCTTGATAAAACTAGTAGGACCGGGGAGCTGTTTTTT. As protein: CASLDKTSRTGELFF.